Each of the 21 T cell receptor beta chains below was sequenced from the same sample in a study of T cells in Graves' hyperthyroidism and ophthalmopathy (dated by TCRdb to about 2019). The library relied on multiplex PCR. Sequenced on an Illumina HiSeq 2000. Amplification of TCR beta CDR3 regions was carried out from RNA transcripts. The first round of RT-PCR for the TCR CDR3 was performed with the HTBI primer set and the Qiagen OneStep RT-PCR kit. TCRdb reprocessing: public reads trimmed at Q25 with fastp, clones called with MiXCR, in-frame beta chains kept. Identical CDR3 protein sequences are pooled into one entry, listed with their most common genes and DNA. This sample has about 480,000 distinct CDR3 sequences in its table, and approximately 15% of those were observed once. Under 20% of the sample rests with the top ten. The specimen sequenced was blood. Receptors were obtained from a woman between 18 and 30 years old with Graves' hyperthyroidism.

This clonotype was detected many times. The J gene is TRBJ2-7, the V gene TRBV12-3 or TRBV12-4, with D perhaps matching TRBD1 (5 bases). The CDR3 runs 13 residues. Trimming pared 3 bases from V and 4 bases from J, leaving 10 bases between. The CDR3 coding sequence is TGTGCCAGCAGTTTCAGCAGGGATTACGAGCAGTACTTC. Its translation: CASSFSRDYEQYF.

This clonotype was recorded a few times. The J gene is TRBJ2-7, the V gene TRBV11-2; D is unresolved. The germline V and J ends were trimmed by 3 bases and 0 bases, with 9 bases remaining between them. The CDR3 runs 14 residues. The germline gives CDR1 SGHAT, CDR2 FQNNGV. CDR3 sequence reads: CASSLDPLSYEQYV. DNA for the CDR3: TGTGCCAGCAGCTTGGACCCCCTCTCCTACGAGCAGTACGTC.

This clonotype was detected a few times. The J gene is TRBJ2-2, the V gene TRBV29-1; tentatively, D is TRBD1 (5 bases). V was clipped by 7 bases and J by 4 bases, with 10 bases between them. CDR1 and CDR2 (germline): SQVTM, ANQGSEA. The CDR3 runs to 12 residues. CDR3: CSAVGATGELFF. Written as DNA, the CDR3 is TGCAGCGCCGTAGGGGCCACCGGGGAGCTGTTTTTT.

This clonotype was detected a few times. The J gene is TRBJ1-1, the V gene TRBV13; no definite D call. CDR1 and CDR2 from the germline V gene are PRHDT and FYEKMQ (reference sequence). V shed 1 base and J shed 7 bases, with 16 bases lying between them. The CDR3 is made up of 15 amino acids. The CDR3 coding sequence is TGTGCCAGCAGCTTAGAAGGAGGGCAGGTGGGTGAAGCTTTCTTT. This gives the protein CASSLEGGQVGEAFF.

This clonotype has a count of ten or more. The rearrangement links TRBV24-1 to TRBJ2-1; D is undetermined. This CDR3 is 13 amino acids long. Trimming took 7 bases from V and 7 from J, leaving 13 bases between them. CDR1 and CDR2 (germline): KGHDR, SFDVKD. DNA of the CDR3: TGTGCCACCAGCGACGCCACACGGAATGAGCAGTTCTTC. Protein: CATSDATRNEQFF.

This clonotype was observed many times. The chain employs TRBV7-2 and TRBJ1-3; D remains unclear. V was shortened by 1 base and J by 6 bases, with 10 bases between the two germline ends. The CDR3 is made up of 14 amino acids. Germline V gene lookup returns CDR1 SGHTA and CDR2 FQGNSA. For the CDR3, the DNA is TGTGCCAGCAGCTTAGTCGGCGCGAAAAACACCATATATTTT. It yields the protein CASSLVGAKNTIYF.

In this sample, this clonotype turned up a few times. This rearrangement joins TRBV12-5 to TRBJ1-6, with TRBD1 matching over 10 bases. Germline V gene data show CDR1 as LGHNT and CDR2 as FRNRAP. The ends lost 0 bases at V and 8 bases at J; junction bases unmatched: 16. This CDR3 region has 20 residues. The CDR3: CASGLVRVFFWGQGYSPLHF. As DNA, the CDR3 is TGTGCTAGTGGTTTGGTACGGGTATTCTTCTGGGGACAGGGGTATTCACCCCTCCACTTT.

This clonotype was recorded only once. A junction end diverges from the germline sequence, so it may reflect a read error. The rearrangement links TRBV10-3 to TRBJ2-1; D is undetermined. The CDR3 totals 15 residues. Looked up from germline, CDR1 is ENHRY and CDR2 is SYGVKD. CDR3 sequence: CAISEGWRRHNEHFF. CDR3 bases: TGTGCCATCAGTGAGGGGTGGAGACGCCACAATGAGCACTTCTTC.

This clonotype was seen many times. One junction end does not reproduce the germline sequence, and a read error may be involved. The chain recombines TRBV5-6 with TRBJ2-1, with D possibly being TRBD2 (5 bases). Looked up from germline, CDR1 is SGHDT and CDR2 is YYEEEE. This CDR3 comprises 17 residues. The CDR3 region has the DNA TGTGCCAGCAGCCGGCTGGGAGCGCCAAGCTCCTACAATAAGCAGTTCTTC. Translation: CASSRLGAPSSYNKQFF.

The rearrangement uses TRBV5-6 and TRBJ1-1, with D unclear. This CDR3 spans 12 amino acids. CDR1 and CDR2 from the germline V gene are SGHDT and YYEEEE. The V gene lost 1 base and the J gene lost 10 bases, with 11 bases spanning the gap. CDR3 sequence (DNA): TGTGCCAGCAGCTTGAACGAGGTAGCAGCTTTCTTT. Translating it yields CASSLNEVAAFF.

In this sample, this clonotype turned up many times. CDR3 region: CASSLVAGGSPETQYF. The CDR3 DNA follows: TGTGCCAGCAGCTTGGTAGCGGGCGGGAGTCCAGAGACCCAGTACTTC. This chain uses TRBV5-6 with TRBJ2-5; TRBD2 matches 7 bases. V was pared by 0 bases and J by 4 bases, with 9 bases of the junction left unmatched. The CDR3 is made up of 16 amino acids. The germline V gene has CDR1 SGHDT and CDR2 YYEEEE.

This clonotype was observed many times. The rearrangement uses TRBV18 and TRBJ2-1; a weak D match, TRBD2 (6 bases). V dropped 6 bases and J dropped 3 bases, with 15 bases sitting between them. Germline V gene sequence: CDR1 KGHSH, CDR2 LQKENI. CDR3 length: 15 amino acids. This CDR3 reads CASSDRGDVYNEQFF. DNA for the CDR3: TGTGCCAGCTCGGACCGCGGGGACGTCTACAATGAGCAGTTCTTC.

This clonotype was seen more than once but under ten times. The chain joins TRBV6-1 to TRBJ2-3; 7 bases align to TRBD1. Trimming cost V 5 bases and J 2 bases; bases outside gene matches: 10. Looked up from germline, CDR1 is MNHNS and CDR2 is SASEGT. CDR3 length: 16 residues. CDR3 loop: CASSLRRDSVTDTQYF. CDR3 coding DNA: TGTGCCAGCAGTTTGCGCCGGGACAGTGTCACAGATACGCAGTATTTT.

Notes on this clonotype: A much larger clone differs by one base, so this may be a read error. The chain employs TRBV30 and TRBJ2-6; D is ambiguous. CDR1 and CDR2 from the germline V gene are GTSNPN and SVGIG (reference sequence). The CDR3 is made up of 14 amino acids. CDR3 DNA: TGTGCCTGTAGTGGCTTCTCTGGGGCCAACGTCCTGACTTTC. Translation gives CACSGFSGANVLTF.

This clonotype was observed at least ten times. The chain has TRBV29-1 and TRBJ2-7; D unresolved. Per the germline V gene, CDR1 is SQVTM and CDR2 is ANQGSEA. The V end lost 1 base, the J end lost 6 bases, and 13 bases lay between the germline ends. This CDR3 contains 13 residues. This chain's CDR3 is CSVEVLGSGEQYV. As DNA, the CDR3 is TGCAGCGTTGAAGTATTAGGATCTGGCGAGCAGTACGTC.

Many counts were recorded for this clonotype. The chain recombines TRBV27 with TRBJ1-1; D gene unclear. The V gene's germline CDR1 is MNHEY and CDR2 SMNVEV (reference sequence). The CDR3 loop spans 14 amino acids. The V gene lost 7 bases and the J gene lost 1 base, with 13 bases spanning the gap. The CDR3 is CASKPWTENTEAFF. In DNA, the CDR3 is TGTGCCAGCAAGCCCTGGACGGAGAACACTGAAGCTTTCTTT.

This chain uses TRBV7-3 with TRBJ2-3; 11 bases agree with TRBD2. CDR1 SGHTA and CDR2 FQGTGA come from the germline V gene. The CDR3 totals 19 residues. After removal of 3 bases from V and 5 bases from J, the junction contained 16 bases not matched to a gene. In nucleotides, the CDR3 is TGTGCCAGCAGCTTGCCCGGGGGGGTAGCGGGAGGGCAGGGAGATACGCAGTATTTT. The encoded protein is CASSLPGGVAGGQGDTQYF. Variable domain in full (rest from reference TRBV7-3 and TRBJ2-3): GAGVSQTPSNKVTEKGKYVELRCDPISGHTALYWYRQSLGQGPEFLIYFQGTGAADDSGLPNDRFFAVRPEGSVSTLKIQRTERGDSAVYLCASSLPGGVAGGQGDTQYFGPGTRLTVL.

This clonotype was observed at least ten times. The chain joins TRBV7-3 to TRBJ2-1, with 13 bases identical to TRBD2. Trimming cost V 5 bases and J 7 bases; bases outside gene matches: 5. CDR3 length: 15 residues. CDR1 is SGHTA and CDR2 is FQGTGA in the germline V gene. The CDR3 DNA reads as TGTGCCAGCAGCACCGGGACTAGCGGGATGAATGAGCAGTTCTTC. Protein sequence: CASSTGTSGMNEQFF.

The rearrangement uses TRBV6-5 and TRBJ2-7; possible D gene TRBD1, 6 bases. Trimming left V 0 bases short and J 3 bases short, with 15 bases between. In germline, CDR1 is MNHEY, CDR2 SVGAGI. This CDR3 spans 16 amino acids. CDR3: CASSYSMGAPYYEQYF. CDR3 sequence (DNA): TGTGCCAGCAGTTACTCGATGGGGGCCCCCTACTACGAGCAGTACTTC.

This clonotype was seen a handful of times. The rearrangement uses TRBV20-1 and TRBJ2-7, with D perhaps TRBD2 (5 bases). Per the germline V gene, CDR1 is DFQATT and CDR2 is SNEGSKA (reference sequence). The V end lost 6 bases, the J end lost 6 bases, and 15 bases lay between the germline ends. The CDR3 consists of 12 residues. The CDR3 spells CSAPGSGSEQYF. CDR3 in DNA: TGCAGTGCCCCCGGGTCGGGATCCGAGCAGTACTTC.

The chain is built from TRBV7-8 and TRBJ2-3; 13 bases map to TRBD2. The V gene's germline CDR1 is SGHVS and CDR2 FQNEAQ. The CDR3 spans 15 residues. The J segment lost 6 bases and the V segment lost 5 bases, leaving 5 bases of the junction unmatched. This CDR3 reads CASSRGTSGTDTQYF. DNA of the CDR3: TGTGCCAGCAGCAGAGGGACTAGCGGGACGGATACGCAGTATTTT.